The 32 T cell receptor beta chains presented below share a single source sample, sequenced in a study of preoperative IRX-2 immunotherapy in early breast cancer. The method was immunoSEQ multiplex PCR; TCRdb's version includes in-frame clones alone and lacks a portion of them. The sample shows about 98,000 clones, about nine tenths of them seen only once. Treatment in this sample: preoperative locoregional IRX-2 cytokine immunotherapy. This sample comprised tumor tissue, obtained after IRX-2 immunotherapy. These receptors came from a human donor with breast cancer.

The chain recombines TRBV11-3 with TRBJ1-1, with 9 positions matching TRBD1. V was clipped by 5 bases and J by 0 bases; unmatched bases: 7. The CDR3 consists of 16 residues. CDR1 and CDR2 from the germline V gene are SGHNT and YENEEA. As DNA, the CDR3 is TGTGCCAGCAGCCCCGGACAGGGGTTCATGAACACTGAAGCTTTCTTT. The encoded protein is CASSPGQGFMNTEAFF. Based on the CDR3 plus reference TRBV11-3 and TRBJ1-1, the full variable domain is EAGVVQSPRYKIIEKKQPVAFWCNPISGHNTLYWYLQNLGQGPELLIRYENEEAVDDSQLPKDRFSAERLKGVDSTLKIQPAELGDSAVYLCASSPGQGFMNTEAFFGQGTRLTVV.

With respect to this clone: A junction end diverges from the germline sequence, so it may reflect a read error. The J gene is TRBJ2-5, the V gene TRBV6-4; 8 bases are shared with TRBD2. The CDR3 contains 14 residues. CDR1 MRHNA and CDR2 SNTAGT come from the germline V gene. This CDR3 is CAISPSGSQETQYF. The CDR3 DNA sequence: TGTGCCATCAGTCCGAGCGGGAGTCAAGAGACCCAGTACTTC.

The chain uses TRBV12-5 and TRBJ2-7; D is ambiguous. V was trimmed by 1 base and J by 2 bases, leaving 15 bases between them. CDR1 and CDR2 from the germline V gene are LGHNT and FRNRAP. This CDR3 spans 16 amino acids. This chain's CDR3 is CASGLAAGRGTYEQYF. The CDR3 DNA sequence: TGTGCTAGTGGTTTGGCGGCCGGCCGCGGAACCTACGAGCAGTACTTC. The full variable domain, with the rest looked up from reference TRBV12-5 and TRBJ2-7, is DARVTQTPRHKVTEMGQEVTMRCQPILGHNTVFWYRQTMMQGLELLAYFRNRAPLDDSGMPKDRFSAEMPDATLATLKIQPSEPRDSAVYFCASGLAAGRGTYEQYFGPGTRLTVT.

The rearrangement joins TRBV30 to TRBJ1-2, with D perhaps TRBD1 (5 bases). The CDR3 loop spans 16 amino acids. CDR1 GTSNPN and CDR2 SVGIG come from the germline V gene (reference sequence). V was pared by 3 bases and J by 2 bases, with 19 bases between. The CDR3 protein is CAWRFAGPYENYGYTF. The CDR3 DNA reads TGTGCCTGGAGATTCGCGGGGCCTTACGAAAACTATGGCTACACCTTC.

This clone was counted only a few times. The rearrangement links TRBV5-1 to TRBJ2-6; no reliable D call. V lost 3 bases to trimming and J lost 0 bases, with 7 bases between them. Germline V lookup: CDR1 SGHRS, CDR2 YFSETQ. The CDR3 covers 15 residues. Written as DNA, the CDR3 is TGCGCCAGCAGCTACGGTGGCTCTGGGGCCAACGTCCTGACTTTC. It specifies CASSYGGSGANVLTF.

This sequence joins TRBV29-1 and TRBJ2-3, with 11 bases fitting TRBD2. Trimming at V came to 0 bases and at J to 1 base, leaving 3 bases not matched to a gene. The CDR3 loop spans 16 amino acids. CDR1 and CDR2 from the germline V gene are SQVTM and ANQGSEA. Here the CDR3 DNA reads TGCAGCGTTGAAGAGACTAGCGGGAAGGGCACAGATACGCAGTATTTT. Residues: CSVEETSGKGTDTQYF.

The chain carries TRBV1 and TRBJ2-4; TRBD1 is the table's D call, not checked against the DNA. TRBV1 is a pseudogene locus. The CDR3 consists of 13 residues. CDR3 residues: CASSHSGQNIQYF. DNA for the CDR3: TGCGCCAGCAGCCATTCAGGCCAAAACATTCAGTACTTC.

The V and J genes are TRBV7-8 and TRBJ2-3, with TRBD2 matching 8 bases. Germline loops: CDR1 SGHVS, CDR2 FQNEAQ. Trimming removed 5 bases from V and 0 bases from J; junction bases left unmatched: 16. CDR3 length: 19 amino acids. The CDR3 nucleotides are TGTGCCAGCAGCCCCCCGAGGGCGGGAGGAGGCCCGAGCACAGATACGCAGTATTTT. This sequence encodes CASSPPRAGGGPSTDTQYF.

J is TRBJ1-5 and V is TRBV6-8; D remains ambiguous. The germline gives CDR1 MNHGY, CDR2 SAAAGT. CDR3 length: 14 amino acids. V was cut by 8 bases and J by 0 bases, with 11 bases left in between. The CDR3 DNA follows: TGTGCCAGCGGGTACCGCTATAGCAATCAGCCCCAGCATTTT. Amino acid sequence: CASGYRYSNQPQHF.

The chain combines TRBV19 with TRBJ2-6, with no clear D. This CDR3 comprises 18 residues. V lost 1 base to trimming and J lost 0 bases, with 13 bases between them. The V gene's germline CDR1 is LNHDA and CDR2 SQIVND (reference sequence). CDR3 in DNA: TGTGCCAGTAGTATAGCTAAGGGTATTAGCTCTGGGGCCAACGTCCTGACTTTC. As protein: CASSIAKGISSGANVLTF.

The chain carries TRBV22-1 and TRBJ1-1. TRBV22-1 is a pseudogene locus. The length of the CDR3 is 14 residues. The CDR3 bases are TGTGCCAGCGGGGAAACAGGACCGAACACTGAAGCTTTCTTT. It is translated as CASGETGPNTEAFF.

This chain links TRBV6-8 with TRBJ1-5; D remains unclear. V lost 7 bases, J lost 4 bases, and 14 bases lay in between. The CDR3 runs to 14 residues. The V gene's germline CDR1 is MNHGY and CDR2 SAAAGT. The CDR3 DNA follows: TGTGCCAGCACCATCGGGTCGGGGAATCAGCCCCAGCATTTT. Its protein is CASTIGSGNQPQHF.

This chain connects TRBV6-8 to TRBJ2-1; unclear D gene. The germline gives CDR1 MNHGY, CDR2 SAAAGT. The CDR3 contains 13 residues. Trimming removed 7 bases at V and 1 base at J, with 8 bases between. This chain's CDR3 is CASKDISYNEQFF. The CDR3 DNA follows: TGTGCCAGCAAAGACATTTCCTACAATGAGCAGTTCTTC.

The chain has TRBV29-1 and TRBJ1-1, with D possibly matching TRBD1 (6 bases). Trimming removed 4 bases at V and 3 bases at J, with 15 bases between. This CDR3 has 14 residues. Germline assignment: CDR1 SQVTM and CDR2 ANQGSEA. CDR3 residues: CSVGRGITDTEAFF. CDR3 bases: TGCAGCGTTGGTAGGGGGATTACGGACACTGAAGCTTTCTTT.

This clone came up once. The J gene is TRBJ2-3, the V gene TRBV28; TRBD2 agrees at 7 bases. J lost 2 bases, V lost 3 bases, and 5 bases had no gene match. Germline CDR1 reads MDHEN; CDR2 reads SYDVKM. The CDR3 sequence is 15 residues long. The chain's CDR3 is CASSFTGGLTDTQYF. Here the CDR3 DNA reads TGTGCCAGCAGTTTCACGGGAGGTCTCACAGATACGCAGTATTTT.

The chain joins TRBV29-1 to TRBJ2-7; D may be TRBD2 (6 bases). Trimming took off 7 bases at V and 2 bases at J, with 12 bases between the two ends. The CDR3 covers 12 residues. In germline, CDR1 is SQVTM, CDR2 ANQGSEA. CDR3 bases: TGCAGCGGGGTAGCGGATACCTACGAGCAGTACTTC. Translated, it gives CSGVADTYEQYF.

The V and J genes are TRBV30 and TRBJ2-1; D is uncertain. The CDR3 has 11 residues. V was shortened by 1 base and J by 4 bases, with 2 bases between the two germline ends. CDR1 is GTSNPN, CDR2 SVGIG, per germline (reference sequence). This CDR3 is CAWSGYNEQFF. The CDR3 DNA is TGTGCCTGGAGTGGGTACAATGAGCAGTTCTTC. The full variable domain, rest sourced from reference TRBV30 and TRBJ2-1, is SQTIHQWPATLVQPVGSPLSLECTVEGTSNPNLYWYRQAAGRGLQLLFYSVGIGQISSEVPQNLSASRPQDRQFILSSKKLLLSDSGFYLCAWSGYNEQFFGPGTRLTVL.

The CDR3 DNA sequence: TGCGCCAGCAGCTTGGATGGGGGAAATCAGCCCCAGCATTTT. This translates into CASSLDGGNQPQHF. The chain employs TRBV5-1 and TRBJ1-5, with a tentative D call TRBD1 (5 bases). CDR1 is SGHRS and CDR2 is YFSETQ in the germline V gene. Trimming pared 0 bases from V and 4 bases from J, leaving 8 bases between. The CDR3 spans 14 residues.

CDR3 in DNA: TGTGCCAGCTCACCTTGGACAGGGAGTTCCGGGGAGCTGTTTTTT. Protein sequence: CASSPWTGSSGELFF. The genes are TRBV18 and TRBJ2-2; the match to TRBD1 covers 8 bases. This CDR3 is built from 15 residues. The germline V gene encodes CDR1 KGHSH and CDR2 LQKENI. V trimming: 3 bases; J trimming: 6 bases; junction bases outside the gene matches: 6.

V and J are TRBV6-1 and TRBJ1-1, with D possibly matching TRBD1 (5 bases). Germline values: CDR1 MNHNS, CDR2 SASEGT. The CDR3 is 15 residues long. V was cut by 0 bases and J by 3 bases, with 11 bases left in between. In DNA, the CDR3 is TGTGCCAGCAGTGAAGCGCGGGGGGGGTACACTGAAGCTTTCTTT. Amino acid sequence: CASSEARGGYTEAFF.

V gene TRBV28 combines with J gene TRBJ1-2, with TRBD1 identical over 9 bases. The CDR3 has 15 amino acids. Trimming removed 8 bases from V and 3 bases from J; junction bases left unmatched: 10. Germline assignment: CDR1 MDHEN and CDR2 SYDVKM. Here the CDR3 reads CASLPRDRADYGYTF. DNA of the CDR3: TGTGCCAGCCTACCCCGGGACAGGGCAGACTATGGCTACACCTTC.

The V and J genes are TRBV5-1 and TRBJ1-3; maybe TRBD1 (5 bases). V gave up 0 bases and J gave up 0 bases, with 10 bases separating them. Germline V gives CDR1 SGHRS, CDR2 YFSETQ. The CDR3 is 16 residues long. In nucleotides, the CDR3 is TGCGCCAGCAGCTTGGTTGGGGGTGACTCTGGAAACACCATATATTTT. Translation gives CASSLVGGDSGNTIYF.

V usage is TRBV11-3 and J usage is TRBJ2-1; D remains ambiguous. From germline, CDR1 is SGHNT and CDR2 YENEEA. The CDR3 contains 17 residues. V dropped 4 bases and J dropped 0 bases, with 16 bases sitting between them. The CDR3, as DNA: TGTGCCAGCAGCTATACCAGACTTGTCAGCTCCTACAATGAGCAGTTCTTC. Translated, it gives CASSYTRLVSSYNEQFF.

The J gene is TRBJ2-7, the V gene TRBV7-1, with a weak D call TRBD2 (5 bases). TRBV7-1 is an ORF for which the function is uncertain. Trimming stripped 4 bases from V and 5 bases from J, with 15 bases between. The CDR3 spans 14 residues. The CDR3 loop reads CASSLAPSRHEQYF. The CDR3 DNA follows: TGTGCCAGCAGCTTAGCCCCTAGCCGCCACGAGCAGTACTTC.

With respect to this clone: The junction departs from the called germline gene at one end, perhaps through a read error. The DNA has an unread or ambiguous base, and its residue is written X. The chain is built from TRBV30 and TRBJ2-2, with 9 nucleotides matching TRBD2. The CDR3 has 16 amino acids. Germline CDR1 is GTSNPN and CDR2 is SVGIG (reference sequence). CDR3 DNA: TGTGCCTGGAGTGAGCTAGCGGGGAGTAACACCGGKGAGCTGTTTTTT. Its translation is CAWSELAGSNTXELFF. The full-length CDR3 reads as CAWSELAGSNTGELFF.

The rearrangement uses TRBV28 and TRBJ2-1; possibly TRBD2 for D (6 bases). The V gene's germline CDR1 is MDHEN and CDR2 SYDVKM. Between the trimmed V and J ends, which lost 10 bases and 3 bases, there was a span of 16 bases. The CDR3 length is 14 residues. CDR3 DNA: TGTGCCACCTTGGGGGGTTTGGGCTACAATGAGCAGTTCTTC. This sequence encodes CATLGGLGYNEQFF. The full variable domain, with the rest looked up from reference TRBV28 and TRBJ2-1, is DVKVTQSSRYLVKRTGEKVFLECVQDMDHENMFWYRQDPGLGLRLIYFSYDVKMKEKGDIPEGYSVSREKKERFSLILESASTNQTSMYLCATLGGLGYNEQFFGPGTRLTVL.

This clone was recorded only once. This chain joins TRBV23-1 and TRBJ1-2; D not certain. TRBV23-1 is identified as an open reading frame with a role that is uncertain. This CDR3 is 15 amino acids long. Trimming removed 6 bases at V and 1 base at J, with 15 bases between. CDR3 bases: TGCGCCAGCAGCCAAGAGGGCATCCTTAACTATGGCTACACCTTC. This codes for CASSQEGILNYGYTF.

V gene TRBV7-7 combines with J gene TRBJ1-2; 9 positions agree with TRBD1. The length of the CDR3 is 17 residues. Unmatched junction bases numbered 9, after V lost 4 bases and J lost 0 bases. Per the germline V gene, CDR1 is SSHAT and CDR2 is FNYEAQ (reference sequence). CDR3 sequence (DNA): TGTGCCAGCAGCTCACGCCGAGGACAGGGGACTAACTATGGCTACACCTTC. Residues: CASSSRRGQGTNYGYTF.

J is TRBJ1-4 and V is TRBV22-1; the D call in the table, TRBD1, was not verified against the DNA. TRBV22-1 is shown as a pseudogene. The CDR3 runs to 16 residues. As DNA, the CDR3 is TGTGCCAGCAGTTTGGGGCCCGGGACAGGGGATGAAAAACTGTTTTTT. This gives the protein CASSLGPGTGDEKLFF.

The chain joins TRBV7-4 to TRBJ2-1, with D hard to call. The CDR3 has 15 amino acids. The V gene's germline CDR1 is SGHVT and CDR2 SQSDAQ. The germline V and J ends were trimmed by 5 bases and 0 bases, with 11 bases remaining between them. CDR3 protein: CASSINSASYNEQFF. CDR3 in DNA: TGTGCCAGCAGCATCAACTCCGCCTCCTACAATGAGCAGTTCTTC.

The chain uses TRBV5-1 and TRBJ1-2; D not resolved. V lost 2 bases, J lost 3 bases, and 11 bases lay in between. The CDR3 is 14 amino acids. The germline CDR1 and CDR2 sequences are SGHRS and YFSETQ. The CDR3 DNA sequence: TGCGCCAGCAGCTTAATAACAGAAGACTATGGCTACACCTTC. Encoded protein: CASSLITEDYGYTF. Drawing the rest from reference TRBV5-1 and TRBJ1-2, the complete variable domain is KAGVTQTPRYLIKTRGQQVTLSCSPISGHRSVSWYQQTPGQGLQFLFEYFSETQRNKGNFPGRFSGRQFSNSRSEMNVSTLELGDSALYLCASSLITEDYGYTFGSGTRLTVV.

V usage is TRBV19 and J usage is TRBJ1-2, with D possibly matching TRBD1 (5 bases). V lost 2 bases to trimming and J lost 3 bases, with 10 bases between them. Germline assignment: CDR1 LNHDA and CDR2 SQIVND (reference sequence). The CDR3 is 14 residues long. This chain's CDR3 is CASSIRDWDYGYTF. The CDR3 DNA follows: TGTGCCAGTAGTATACGGGACTGGGACTATGGCTACACCTTC.